Listed here are 5 T cell receptor beta chains from one sample, sequenced in a study of blood T cell repertoires in COVID-19. Profiled with immunoSEQ multiplex PCR; TCRdb holds only in-frame clones, not every one. The table has over 450,000 clones, roughly 87% seen once. The specimen was peripheral blood. These receptors all come from a man between 18 and 35 years old with COVID-19, enrolled during active disease.

The chain couples TRBV19 to TRBJ1-1, with D uncertain. V was pared by 11 bases and J by 8 bases, with 12 bases between. This CDR3 comprises 10 residues. Germline lookup yields CDR1 LNHDA and CDR2 SQIVND (reference sequence). In DNA, the CDR3 is TGTGCCGTAGGGAGGATCGAAGCTTTCTTT. It specifies CAVGRIEAFF.

This chain joins TRBV7-9 and TRBJ1-1; TRBD1 might be the D (6 bases). Germline V gene data show CDR1 as SEHNR and CDR2 as FQNEAQ (reference sequence). V was shortened by 4 bases and J by 5 bases, with 17 bases between the two germline ends. The length of the CDR3 is 15 residues. For the CDR3, the DNA is TGTGCCAGCAGCTCTTCGGGGGGCGGGTGGACTGAAGCTTTCTTT. This sequence encodes CASSSSGGGWTEAFF.

This rearrangement joins TRBV11-3 to TRBJ2-2, with 10 positions matching TRBD2. V trimming: 2 bases; J trimming: 7 bases; junction bases outside the gene matches: 4. This CDR3 comprises 15 residues. The germline gives CDR1 SGHNT, CDR2 YENEEA. CDR3 protein: CASSLLAGAIGELFF. Here the CDR3 DNA reads TGTGCCAGCAGCTTACTAGCGGGAGCTATCGGGGAGCTGTTTTTT.

This chain uses TRBV12-3 or TRBV12-4 with TRBJ1-4, with 8 bases that match TRBD1. The CDR3 is 12 residues long. Losses at the gene ends were 7 bases for V and 5 bases for J; bases not matched to a gene: 0. The CDR3 region is CASNRGNEKLFF. The CDR3 bases are TGTGCCAGCAACAGGGGGAATGAAAAACTGTTTTTT.

CDR3 nucleotides: TGTGCCAGCAGCGTAGTAGGGACAGGCGGGTTGACTGAAGCTTTCTTT. Translated, it gives CASSVVGTGGLTEAFF. V usage is TRBV9 and J usage is TRBJ1-1, with 8 bases fitting TRBD1. The CDR3 spans 16 residues. Germline-derived CDR1 and CDR2 are SGDLS and YYNGEE. Trimming took 0 bases from V and 5 from J; bases not matched to a gene: 9.